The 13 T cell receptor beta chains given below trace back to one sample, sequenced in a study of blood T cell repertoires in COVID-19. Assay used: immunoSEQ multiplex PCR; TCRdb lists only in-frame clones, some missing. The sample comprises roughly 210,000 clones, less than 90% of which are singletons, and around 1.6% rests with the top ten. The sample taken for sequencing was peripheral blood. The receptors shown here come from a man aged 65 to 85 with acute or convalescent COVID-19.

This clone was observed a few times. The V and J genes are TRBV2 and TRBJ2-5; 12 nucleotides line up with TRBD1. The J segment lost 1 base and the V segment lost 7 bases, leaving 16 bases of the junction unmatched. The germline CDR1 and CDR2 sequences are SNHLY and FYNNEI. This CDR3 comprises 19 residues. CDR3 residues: CASNYPGQGARGAQETQYF. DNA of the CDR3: TGTGCCAGCAATTATCCGGGACAGGGGGCTCGGGGAGCCCAAGAGACCCAGTACTTC.

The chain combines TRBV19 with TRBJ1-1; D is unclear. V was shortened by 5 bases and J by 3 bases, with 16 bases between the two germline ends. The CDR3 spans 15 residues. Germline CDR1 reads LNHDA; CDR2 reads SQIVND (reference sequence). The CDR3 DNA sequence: TGTGCCAGTAGTTCCGCCAACCAGATGGACACTGAAGCTTTCTTT. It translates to CASSSANQMDTEAFF.

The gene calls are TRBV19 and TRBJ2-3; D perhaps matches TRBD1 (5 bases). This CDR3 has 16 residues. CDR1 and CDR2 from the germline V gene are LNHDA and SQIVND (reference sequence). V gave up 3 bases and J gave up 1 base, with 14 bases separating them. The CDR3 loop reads CASSINVQVRTDTQYF. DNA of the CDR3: TGTGCCAGTAGTATCAATGTACAGGTCCGCACAGATACGCAGTATTTT.

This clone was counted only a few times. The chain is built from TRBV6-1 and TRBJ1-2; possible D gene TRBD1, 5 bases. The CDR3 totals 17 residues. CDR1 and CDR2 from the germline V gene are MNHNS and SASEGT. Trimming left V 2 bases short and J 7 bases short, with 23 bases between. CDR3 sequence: CASSETVMGGSHSGYTF. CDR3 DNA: TGTGCCAGCAGTGAAACAGTGATGGGGGGGTCCCACTCTGGCTACACCTTC.

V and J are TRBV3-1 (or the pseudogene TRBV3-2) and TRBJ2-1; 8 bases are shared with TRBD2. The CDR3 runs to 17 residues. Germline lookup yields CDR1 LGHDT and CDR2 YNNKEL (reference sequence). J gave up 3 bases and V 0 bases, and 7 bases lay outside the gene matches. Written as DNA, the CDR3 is TGTGCCAGCAGCCAAGATGTCGGGGGGGTCGGCTACAATGAGCAGTTCTTC. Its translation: CASSQDVGGVGYNEQFF.

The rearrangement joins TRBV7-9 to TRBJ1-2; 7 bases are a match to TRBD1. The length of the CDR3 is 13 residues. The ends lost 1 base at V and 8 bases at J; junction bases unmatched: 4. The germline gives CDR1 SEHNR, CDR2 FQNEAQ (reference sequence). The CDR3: CASSLEGAQGYTF. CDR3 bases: TGTGCCAGCAGCTTAGAGGGGGCGCAAGGCTACACCTTC.

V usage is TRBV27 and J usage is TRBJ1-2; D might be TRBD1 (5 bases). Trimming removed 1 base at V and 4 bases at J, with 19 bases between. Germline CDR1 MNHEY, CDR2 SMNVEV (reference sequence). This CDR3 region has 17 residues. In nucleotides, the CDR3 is TGTGCCAGCAGTTTATGGCCCCAAACAGGAGTGTTCTATGGCTACACCTTC. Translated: CASSLWPQTGVFYGYTF.

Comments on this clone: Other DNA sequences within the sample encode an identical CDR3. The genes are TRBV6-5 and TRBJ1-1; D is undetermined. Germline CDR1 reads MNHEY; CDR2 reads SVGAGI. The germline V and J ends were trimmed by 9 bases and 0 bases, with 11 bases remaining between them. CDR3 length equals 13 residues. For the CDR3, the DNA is TGTGCCAGTTCGGCCACAGTGAACACTGAAGCTTTCTTT. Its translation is CASSATVNTEAFF.

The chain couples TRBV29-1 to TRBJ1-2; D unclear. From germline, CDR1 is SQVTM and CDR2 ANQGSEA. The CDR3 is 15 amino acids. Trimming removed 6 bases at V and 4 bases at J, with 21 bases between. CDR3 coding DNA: TGCAGCGTGACTGGCGCGGGCCGAGACTCCTATGGCTACACCTTC. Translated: CSVTGAGRDSYGYTF.

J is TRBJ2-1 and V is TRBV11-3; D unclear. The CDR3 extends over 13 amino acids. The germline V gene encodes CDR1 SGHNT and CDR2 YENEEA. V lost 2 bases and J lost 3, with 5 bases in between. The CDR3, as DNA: TGTGCCAGCAGCTTAAACAGCTACAATGAGCAGTTCTTC. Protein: CASSLNSYNEQFF.

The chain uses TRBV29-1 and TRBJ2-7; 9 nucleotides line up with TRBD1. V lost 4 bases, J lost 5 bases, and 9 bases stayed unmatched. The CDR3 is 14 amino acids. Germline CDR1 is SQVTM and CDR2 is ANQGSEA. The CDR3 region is CSVAGQGVWDEQYF. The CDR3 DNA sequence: TGCAGCGTTGCGGGACAGGGTGTTTGGGACGAGCAGTACTTC.

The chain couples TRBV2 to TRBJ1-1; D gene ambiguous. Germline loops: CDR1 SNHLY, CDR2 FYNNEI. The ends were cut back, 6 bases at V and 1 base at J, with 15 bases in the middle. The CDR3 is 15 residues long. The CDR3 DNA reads TGTGCCAGCAGACAAGGAACCAGCGGGAACACTGAAGCTTTCTTT. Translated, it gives CASRQGTSGNTEAFF.

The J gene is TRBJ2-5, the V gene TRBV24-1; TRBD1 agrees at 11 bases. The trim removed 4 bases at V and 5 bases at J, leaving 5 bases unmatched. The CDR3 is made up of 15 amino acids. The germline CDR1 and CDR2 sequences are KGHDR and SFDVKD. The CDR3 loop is CATSDWTGGGETQYF. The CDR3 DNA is TGTGCCACCAGTGACTGGACAGGGGGCGGCGAGACCCAGTACTTC.